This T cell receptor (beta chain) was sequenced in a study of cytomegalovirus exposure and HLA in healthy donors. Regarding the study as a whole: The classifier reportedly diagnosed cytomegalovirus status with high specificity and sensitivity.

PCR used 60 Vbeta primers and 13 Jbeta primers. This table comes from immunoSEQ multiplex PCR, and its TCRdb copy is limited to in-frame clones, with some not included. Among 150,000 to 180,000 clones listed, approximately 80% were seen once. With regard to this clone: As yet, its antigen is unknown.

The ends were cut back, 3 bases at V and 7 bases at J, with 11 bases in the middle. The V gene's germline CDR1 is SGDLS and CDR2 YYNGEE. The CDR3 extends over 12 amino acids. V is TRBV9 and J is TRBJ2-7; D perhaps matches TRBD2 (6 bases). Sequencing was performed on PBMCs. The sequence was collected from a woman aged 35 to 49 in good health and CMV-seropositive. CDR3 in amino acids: CASSAGGWEQYF. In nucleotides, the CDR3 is TGTGCCAGCAGCGCTGGGGGGTGGGAGCAGTACTTC.